This T cell receptor beta chain was captured in a study of PD-L1 blockade in urothelial cancer. Overall study context: In 2014 therapy began: atezolizumab 1,200 mg intravenously every 3 weeks. Typically, measured as a median, blood samples had 130,000 to 150,000 T cells.

Spiking of synthetic TCR analog templates was performed in each PCR. Clones were sequenced by immunoSEQ multiplex PCR, and TCRdb holds only the in-frame ones, with some missing. The profile covers 35,000 to 45,000 clones, with 80% to 95% appearing a single time and around 8.3% taken by the ten largest. With V trimmed by 0 bases and J by 9 bases, 9 bases remained unmatched. The germline V gene has CDR1 SGHRS and CDR2 YFSETQ. This CDR3 has 16 residues. Pretreatment and on-treatment blood mononuclear cell samples were taken, totaling between 1 and 8 time points per patient. The receptor's source is a man in his 70s with urothelial cancer. The sequencing here drew on PBMCs, taken around atezolizumab (anti-PD-L1) treatment. This chain joins TRBV5-1 and TRBJ2-2, with 9 nucleotides matching TRBD1. In DNA form, the CDR3 reads TGCGCCAGCAGCTTGGGCCCGGGACAGGGCGTAAGGGAGCTGTTTTTT. It encodes CASSLGPGQGVRELFF. Full variable domain (remainder filled in from reference TRBV5-1 and TRBJ2-2): KAGVTQTPRYLIKTRGQQVTLSCSPISGHRSVSWYQQTPGQGLQFLFEYFSETQRNKGNFPGRFSGRQFSNSRSEMNVSTLELGDSALYLCASSLGPGQGVRELFFGEGSRLTVL.